Sequencing of this TCR beta chain was carried out in a study of cytomegalovirus exposure and HLA in healthy donors. Study overall: Previous work identified 90 million to 130 million unique TCR beta sequences from about 179 million T cells.

Regarding this clone: Its antigen remains unidentified.

Deletions cut 0 bases from V and 0 bases from J, with 6 bases between. The V gene's germline CDR1 is SGDLS and CDR2 YYNGEE. CDR3 length equals 14 residues. The PCR made use of 60 Vbeta and 13 Jbeta primers. Sequencing was performed with immunoSEQ multiplex PCR; in TCRdb, only in-frame clones are kept and a portion is missing. The table lists 160,000 or so clones, around 84% of them singletons. General study findings and limits: Later on, a genetic analysis was performed. It linked a missense variant in DCLRE1C with V- and J-gene trimming of TCR beta. It was confirmed in vitro that a few of the CMV-associated chains were specific for CMV antigens. A cluster of highly shared sequence variants was likely a sequencing artifact.

The sample consisted of PBMCs. The source of this sequence is a man between 50 and 59 years old in good health and CMV-seropositive. The chain combines TRBV9 with TRBJ1-1, with unresolved D. CDR3: CASSVGHLNTEAFF. The CDR3 nucleotides read TGTGCCAGCAGCGTAGGGCATTTGAACACTGAAGCTTTCTTT.